The rows below give T cell receptor beta chains drawn from one sample of a study of beta chain features in type 1 diabetes. TCRdb's copy holds only in-frame clones and misses some; the assay was immunoSEQ multiplex PCR. The top ten hold about 0.01% of the sample, which has roughly 340,000 clones, 10% to 15% seen once. Material for sequencing was naive CD4+ T cells from blood. These receptors originate from a young woman with type 1 diabetes. The CDR3 runs from the conserved cysteine through the conserved F or W. A D gene is named only where the DNA matches it firmly. Clone size appears in some rows only: once, few, many, or a class for an expanded clone.

V gene: TRBV30; clone size: .; J gene: TRBJ2-5; D gene: TRBD1; CDR3 protein: CAWGRDRGKETQYF; CDR3 DNA: TGTGCCTGGGGCCGGGACAGGGGGAAAGAGACCCAGTACTTC
V gene: TRBV7-8; clone size: .; J gene: TRBJ1-4; D gene: .; CDR3 protein: CASSLVRIRGREKLFF; CDR3 DNA: TGTGCCAGCAGCTTAGTTCGTATCCGGGGGAGAGAAAAACTGTTTTTT
V gene: TRBV11-2; clone size: few; J gene: TRBJ2-1; D gene: TRBD1; CDR3 protein: CASRDRGLSYNEQFF; CDR3 DNA: TGTGCCAGCAGAGACAGGGGGCTCTCCTACAATGAGCAGTTCTTC
V gene: TRBV5-4; clone size: few; J gene: TRBJ2-4; D gene: .; CDR3 protein: CASSLSGLAKNIQYF; CDR3 DNA: TGTGCCAGCAGCTTGTCGGGTTTAGCCAAAAACATTCAGTACTTC
V gene: TRBV4-1; clone size: .; J gene: TRBJ2-6; D gene: .; CDR3 protein: CASSHAPRQAFSGANVLTF; CDR3 DNA: TGCGCCAGCAGCCACGCCCCCCGACAGGCCTTCTCTGGGGCCAACGTCCTGACTTTC
V gene: TRBV29-1; clone size: .; J gene: TRBJ2-5; D gene: .; CDR3 protein: CSASSGAGETQYF; CDR3 DNA: TGCAGCGCCTCGTCAGGGGCAGGGGAGACCCAGTACTTC
V gene: TRBV29-1; clone size: .; J gene: TRBJ1-1; D gene: .; CDR3 protein: CSVEGPGAFF; CDR3 DNA: TGCAGCGTTGAGGGCCCCGGAGCTTTCTTT
V gene: TRBV28; clone size: .; J gene: TRBJ2-3; D gene: .; CDR3 protein: CASSPPDWQGGDTQYF; CDR3 DNA: TGTGCCAGCAGTCCCCCCGACTGGCAGGGAGGTGATACGCAGTATTTT
V gene: TRBV29-1; clone size: .; J gene: TRBJ1-1; D gene: TRBD1; CDR3 protein: CSVNRGMNTEAFF; CDR3 DNA: TGCAGCGTTAACAGGGGAATGAACACTGAAGCTTTCTTT
V gene: TRBV14; clone size: few; J gene: TRBJ2-1; D gene: .; CDR3 protein: CASSPGDEQFF; CDR3 DNA: TGTGCCAGCAGCCCCGGGGATGAGCAGTTCTTC
V gene: TRBV7-2; clone size: .; J gene: TRBJ2-5; D gene: TRBD1; CDR3 protein: CASSSTGGGETQYF; CDR3 DNA: TGTGCCAGCAGCTCGACAGGGGGCGGGGAGACCCAGTACTTC
V gene: TRBV7-8; clone size: few; J gene: TRBJ2-1; D gene: TRBD2; CDR3 protein: CASSPSGRWYEQFF; CDR3 DNA: TGTGCCAGCAGCCCTAGCGGGAGGTGGTATGAGCAGTTCTTC
V gene: TRBV5-1; clone size: .; J gene: TRBJ2-2; D gene: TRBD2; CDR3 protein: CASSGTSPGLARAGELFF; CDR3 DNA: TGCGCCAGCAGCGGAACTTCTCCGGGACTAGCAAGGGCCGGGGAGCTGTTTTTT
V gene: TRBV4-2; clone size: .; J gene: TRBJ2-5; D gene: TRBD1; CDR3 protein: CASSQGQGEETQYF; CDR3 DNA: TGTGCCAGCAGCCAAGGACAGGGGGAAGAGACCCAGTACTTC
V gene: TRBV10-3; clone size: once; J gene: TRBJ1-1; D gene: .; CDR3 protein: CANRKQVNTEAFF; CDR3 DNA: TGTGCCAACAGAAAACAGGTGAACACTGAAGCTTTCTTT
V gene: TRBV5-4; clone size: .; J gene: TRBJ2-2; D gene: .; CDR3 protein: CASSLERDTTNTGELFF; CDR3 DNA: TGTGCCAGCAGCTTGGAACGGGACACTACGAACACCGGGGAGCTGTTTTTT
V gene: TRBV4-1; clone size: .; J gene: TRBJ2-3; D gene: TRBD2; CDR3 protein: CASSQVLGTNSMDTQYF; CDR3 DNA: TGCGCCAGCAGCCAAGTCTTGGGGACTAACTCAATGGATACGCAGTATTTT
V gene: TRBV9; clone size: few; J gene: TRBJ2-7; D gene: .; CDR3 protein: CASSVDPGGTPGTYEQYF; CDR3 DNA: TGTGCCAGCAGCGTAGACCCCGGGGGGACACCCGGGACCTACGAGCAGTACTTC
V gene: TRBV7-9; clone size: .; J gene: TRBJ1-2; D gene: .; CDR3 protein: CASSLDGYGYTF; CDR3 DNA: TGTGCCAGCAGCTTAGACGGCTATGGCTACACCTTC
V gene: TRBV4-3; clone size: .; J gene: TRBJ1-5; D gene: .; CDR3 protein: CASSQQGNQPQHF; CDR3 DNA: TGCGCCAGCAGCCAACAGGGGAACCAGCCCCAGCATTTT
V gene: TRBV25-1; clone size: few; J gene: TRBJ2-6; D gene: TRBD1; CDR3 protein: CASSPERTGPNVLTF; CDR3 DNA: TGTGCCAGCAGCCCTGAAAGGACAGGGCCCAACGTCCTGACTTTC
V gene: TRBV7-9; clone size: few; J gene: TRBJ2-7; D gene: .; CDR3 protein: CASSFLGTRNEQYF; CDR3 DNA: TGTGCCAGCAGCTTCCTCGGGACAAGGAACGAGCAGTACTTC
V gene: TRBV10-3; clone size: .; J gene: TRBJ2-3; D gene: .; CDR3 protein: CAIRLTGTTDTQYF; CDR3 DNA: TGTGCCATCAGGTTAACAGGGACCACAGATACGCAGTATTTT
V gene: TRBV18; clone size: few; J gene: TRBJ1-1; D gene: .; CDR3 protein: CASSQAQQELNTEAFF; CDR3 DNA: TGTGCCAGCTCCCAAGCTCAACAGGAGCTGAACACTGAAGCTTTCTTT
V gene: TRBV11-1; clone size: few; J gene: TRBJ2-7; D gene: .; CDR3 protein: CASSLSSSARFF; CDR3 DNA: TGTGCCAGCAGCTTAAGTTCTAGCGCGAGATTCTTC
V gene: TRBV28; clone size: .; J gene: TRBJ2-7; D gene: TRBD2; CDR3 protein: CASTVARAGDYEQYF; CDR3 DNA: TGTGCCAGCACCGTTGCGAGGGCGGGAGACTACGAGCAGTACTTC
V gene: TRBV11-2; clone size: few; J gene: TRBJ1-4; D gene: TRBD1; CDR3 protein: CASSLVTGGAEKLFF; CDR3 DNA: TGTGCCAGCAGCTTAGTAACAGGGGGCGCCGAAAAACTGTTTTTT
V gene: TRBV2; clone size: .; J gene: TRBJ2-2; D gene: .; CDR3 protein: CASSVQGPGELFF; CDR3 DNA: TGTGCCAGCAGTGTTCAGGGGCCCGGGGAGCTGTTTTTT
V gene: TRBV5-6; clone size: few; J gene: TRBJ2-5; D gene: .; CDR3 protein: CASSLQTETQYF; CDR3 DNA: TGTGCCAGCAGCTTACAGACGGAGACCCAGTACTTC
V gene: TRBV27; clone size: .; J gene: TRBJ2-7; D gene: .; CDR3 protein: CASSLVDSTYEQYF; CDR3 DNA: TGTGCCAGCAGTTTAGTCGACAGTACCTACGAGCAGTACTTC
V gene: TRBV2; clone size: .; J gene: TRBJ1-2; D gene: .; CDR3 protein: CASKGEGYGYTF; CDR3 DNA: TGTGCCAGCAAGGGGGAAGGCTATGGCTACACCTTC
V gene: TRBV5-6; clone size: .; J gene: TRBJ2-3; D gene: .; CDR3 protein: CASSLTDTQYF; CDR3 DNA: TGTGCCAGCAGCCTCACAGATACGCAGTATTTT
V gene: TRBV6-6; clone size: .; J gene: TRBJ1-2; D gene: .; CDR3 protein: CATREGDYGYTF; CDR3 DNA: TGTGCCACGAGGGAGGGGGACTATGGCTACACCTTC
V gene: TRBV2; clone size: few; J gene: TRBJ2-2; D gene: TRBD2; CDR3 protein: CASSTSGRPGGELFF; CDR3 DNA: TGTGCCAGCAGTACTAGCGGGAGACCGGGCGGGGAGCTGTTTTTT
V gene: TRBV7-9; clone size: few; J gene: TRBJ1-1; D gene: .; CDR3 protein: CASSPRLGLVEAFF; CDR3 DNA: TGTGCCAGCAGCCCTCGACTTGGACTGGTTGAAGCTTTCTTT
V gene: TRBV27; clone size: few; J gene: TRBJ1-2; D gene: .; CDR3 protein: CASSSYRVDYGYTF; CDR3 DNA: TGTGCCAGCAGTTCATACAGGGTGGACTATGGCTACACCTTC
V gene: TRBV19; clone size: .; J gene: TRBJ1-2; D gene: .; CDR3 protein: CASSRDSYGYTF; CDR3 DNA: TGTGCCAGTAGTCGGGACTCCTATGGCTACACCTTC
V gene: TRBV5-4; clone size: few; J gene: TRBJ2-6; D gene: TRBD1; CDR3 protein: CASSTGTEFPSGANVLTF; CDR3 DNA: TGTGCCAGCAGCACCGGGACAGAGTTTCCCTCTGGGGCCAACGTCCTGACTTTC
V gene: TRBV10-3; clone size: .; J gene: TRBJ1-2; D gene: TRBD1; CDR3 protein: CAISSRDRVGYTF; CDR3 DNA: TGTGCCATCAGTAGCCGGGACAGGGTCGGCTACACCTTC
V gene: TRBV5-1; clone size: few; J gene: TRBJ2-1; D gene: TRBD2; CDR3 protein: CASSPRLAGENEQFF; CDR3 DNA: TGCGCCAGCAGCCCCCGACTAGCGGGGGAGAATGAGCAGTTCTTC